The clone carrying this TCR beta chain was recorded many times. Antigen: not known. The germline CDR1 and CDR2 sequences are MRHNA and SNTAGT. The CDR3 length is 18 residues. The junction had 16 bases not matched to a gene; V was cut back by 6 bases and J by 3 bases. Calling hyperthyroidism stable required that no ophthalmopathy show up within 18 months of follow-up. The TCR beta CDR3 regions underwent amplification from RNA transcripts. Amplification began with first-round RT-PCR using HTBI primers, then second-round multiplex PCR was performed. TCRdb reanalysed the multiplex PCR reads using MiXCR and keeps one entry per CDR3 protein. The sample records roughly 610,000 distinct CDR3 sequences, 22% being singletons. The data were obtained in a study of Graves' ophthalmopathy and Graves' hyperthyroidism. Across the study: The study drew peripheral blood at initial diagnosis, before any treatment.

Whole-study results and caveats: In predicting ophthalmopathy progression, the model reached approximately 71% sensitivity and 72.22% specificity. In blood, most expanded thyroid clonotypes above 0.001 frequency were also detected.

The chain is built from TRBV6-4 and TRBJ2-3; 9 bases are a match to TRBD2. This receptor was identified in a woman aged 18 to 35 with stable Graves' hyperthyroidism. Some clones in this sample may be carry-over from other donors' samples. Sequenced sample: peripheral blood. The CDR3 bases are TGTGCCAGCAGAGAATTTAGCGGGGGTCGCGTCCATACAGATACGCAGTATTTT. Translating gives CASREFSGGRVHTDTQYF.